The rows below give T cell receptor beta chains drawn from one sample of a study of blood T cell repertoires in COVID-19. Sequencing was performed with immunoSEQ multiplex PCR; in TCRdb, only in-frame clones are kept and a portion is missing. The table lists around 210,000 clones, roughly 90% of them singletons. The sample comprised PBMCs or T cells enriched from blood (not recorded which). The origin of the receptors is a young woman who had recovered from COVID-19. The CDR3 runs from the conserved cysteine through the conserved F or W. D genes are given only for firm matches. Only part of the rows carry a size: once, few, many, or a class if the clone is expanded.

v_call: TRBV2; d_call: NA; clone_size: NA; j_call: TRBJ1-2; cdr3_nt: TGTGCCAGCAGTGAAGGACGGGATACGGTGAGGGGCTACACCTTC; cdr3_aa: CASSEGRDTVRGYTF
v_call: TRBV27; d_call: TRBD1; clone_size: few; j_call: TRBJ1-5; cdr3_nt: TGTGCCAGCAGTGGGACAGGGACTAGCAATCAGCCCCAGCATTTT; cdr3_aa: CASSGTGTSNQPQHF
v_call: TRBV7-3; d_call: NA; clone_size: NA; j_call: TRBJ1-1; cdr3_nt: TGTGCCAGCACGTTGGGCCCGAACACTGAAGCTTTCTTT; cdr3_aa: CASTLGPNTEAFF
v_call: TRBV28; d_call: TRBD1; clone_size: NA; j_call: TRBJ1-6; cdr3_nt: TGTGCCAGCAGCTCGGGGACAGGTCAATCACCCCTCCACTTT; cdr3_aa: CASSSGTGQSPLHF
v_call: TRBV7-3; d_call: NA; clone_size: NA; j_call: TRBJ1-6; cdr3_nt: TGTGCCAGCTCTCGCTCCTATAATTCACCCCTCCACTTT; cdr3_aa: CASSRSYNSPLHF
v_call: TRBV29-1; d_call: NA; clone_size: NA; j_call: TRBJ2-3; cdr3_nt: TGCAGCGTTGGCGGCAGGGGTCGCACAGATACGCAGTATTTT; cdr3_aa: CSVGGRGRTDTQYF
v_call: TRBV5-1; d_call: TRBD1; clone_size: NA; j_call: TRBJ2-2; cdr3_nt: TGCGCCAGCAGCGACCGGGACAGAGATAACACCGGGGAGCTGTTTTTT; cdr3_aa: CASSDRDRDNTGELFF
v_call: TRBV6-5; d_call: TRBD1; clone_size: NA; j_call: TRBJ2-3; cdr3_nt: TGTGCCAGCATGACAGGGAAGAGCACAGATACGCAGTATTTT; cdr3_aa: CASMTGKSTDTQYF
v_call: TRBV15; d_call: NA; clone_size: NA; j_call: TRBJ2-1; cdr3_nt: TGTGCCACCAGCAGAGGGTCCACAGGCCACTACAATGAGCAGTTCTTC; cdr3_aa: CATSRGSTGHYNEQFF
v_call: TRBV28; d_call: TRBD1; clone_size: once; j_call: TRBJ2-3; cdr3_nt: TGTGCCAGCAGTCCGGGGACAGGGGGCTCCGATACGCAGTATTTT; cdr3_aa: CASSPGTGGSDTQYF
v_call: TRBV20-1; d_call: NA; clone_size: NA; j_call: TRBJ1-1; cdr3_nt: TGCAGTGCTAGTATTCCAGGCATGAACACTGAAGCTTTCTTT; cdr3_aa: CSASIPGMNTEAFF
v_call: TRBV5-1; d_call: TRBD1; clone_size: once; j_call: TRBJ2-7; cdr3_nt: TGCGCCAGCAGCCCAGGACAGGGGGTGACCTACGAGCAGTACTTC; cdr3_aa: CASSPGQGVTYEQYF
v_call: TRBV5-4; d_call: TRBD1; clone_size: NA; j_call: TRBJ1-1; cdr3_nt: TGTGCCAGCAGCTTAGAACAGGGGGTGAGCACTGAAGCTTTCTTT; cdr3_aa: CASSLEQGVSTEAFF
v_call: TRBV5-1; d_call: NA; clone_size: NA; j_call: TRBJ1-2; cdr3_nt: TGCGCCAGCAGCTTACGGGGGGACTATGGCTACACCTTC; cdr3_aa: CASSLRGDYGYTF
v_call: TRBV15; d_call: TRBD1; clone_size: NA; j_call: TRBJ2-7; cdr3_nt: TGTGCCACCAGCAGAGATATGGGACAGGGGTCCTACGAGCAGTACTTC; cdr3_aa: CATSRDMGQGSYEQYF
v_call: TRBV19; d_call: TRBD2; clone_size: NA; j_call: TRBJ2-3; cdr3_nt: TGTGCCAGTAGTACAAGGACTAGCGGGTCCTGGGCAGATACGCAGTATTTT; cdr3_aa: CASSTRTSGSWADTQYF
v_call: TRBV19; d_call: TRBD1; clone_size: NA; j_call: TRBJ2-7; cdr3_nt: TGTGCCAGTAGTCCCGGGACAGTGCTCTACGAGCAGTACTTC; cdr3_aa: CASSPGTVLYEQYF
v_call: TRBV4-1; d_call: NA; clone_size: NA; j_call: TRBJ1-6; cdr3_nt: TGCGCCAGCAGCCAAAATAGTCAGGGAAGTCCACCCCTCCACTTT; cdr3_aa: CASSQNSQGSPPLHF
v_call: TRBV28; d_call: TRBD2; clone_size: NA; j_call: TRBJ2-3; cdr3_nt: TGTGCCAGCAGTATAGGACTAGCGGGGGGCCAAGATACGCAGTATTTT; cdr3_aa: CASSIGLAGGQDTQYF
v_call: TRBV9; d_call: TRBD1; clone_size: NA; j_call: TRBJ1-4; cdr3_nt: TGTGCCAGCAGCGTCAGGGGGCTGGGTAATGAAAAACTGTTTTTT; cdr3_aa: CASSVRGLGNEKLFF
v_call: TRBV2; d_call: NA; clone_size: NA; j_call: TRBJ1-2; cdr3_nt: TGTGCCAGCAGTGTCGACACCTCCTATGGCTACACCTTC; cdr3_aa: CASSVDTSYGYTF
v_call: TRBV5-1; d_call: TRBD1; clone_size: NA; j_call: TRBJ2-2; cdr3_nt: TGCGCCAGCAGCATGAAGGGGACAGGGGGCCACACCGGGGAGCTGTTTTTT; cdr3_aa: CASSMKGTGGHTGELFF
v_call: TRBV28; d_call: NA; clone_size: NA; j_call: TRBJ1-6; cdr3_nt: TGTGCCAGCAGTTTTTCAGCAGGGAAATACGGTCTCCACTTT; cdr3_aa: CASSFSAGKYGLHF
v_call: TRBV29-1; d_call: TRBD1; clone_size: NA; j_call: TRBJ1-6; cdr3_nt: TGCAGCGTCCGGACAGGGGGAAATAATTCACCCCTCCACTTT; cdr3_aa: CSVRTGGNNSPLHF
v_call: TRBV7-9; d_call: TRBD1; clone_size: NA; j_call: TRBJ2-3; cdr3_nt: TGTGCCAGCAGCTTTTCGAGGAGACAGGGTAGCACAGATACGCAGTATTTT; cdr3_aa: CASSFSRRQGSTDTQYF
v_call: TRBV10-3; d_call: NA; clone_size: NA; j_call: TRBJ1-1; cdr3_nt: TGTGCCATCAGTGACCCCGTAGGGGGGGAAGACACTGAAGCTTTCTTT; cdr3_aa: CAISDPVGGEDTEAFF
v_call: TRBV6-2/TRBV6-3; d_call: TRBD2; clone_size: NA; j_call: TRBJ2-7; cdr3_nt: TGTGCCAGCAGTTACTCCGTACTAGCGGGGGGGCAAGTCTACGAGCAGTACTTC; cdr3_aa: CASSYSVLAGGQVYEQYF
v_call: TRBV9; d_call: TRBD2; clone_size: NA; j_call: TRBJ2-2; cdr3_nt: TGTGCCAGCAGCCCCCGGGGGGACCTCACCGGGGAGCTGTTTTTT; cdr3_aa: CASSPRGDLTGELFF
v_call: TRBV7-8; d_call: TRBD2; clone_size: NA; j_call: TRBJ2-1; cdr3_nt: TGTGCCAGCAGCCGTAGCGGGGGTCGCTACAATGAGCAGTTCTTC; cdr3_aa: CASSRSGGRYNEQFF
v_call: TRBV10-3; d_call: TRBD2; clone_size: NA; j_call: TRBJ2-3; cdr3_nt: TGTGCCATCAGGGCGCGGGGGGACGGAAGCACAGATACGCAGTATTTT; cdr3_aa: CAIRARGDGSTDTQYF
v_call: TRBV28; d_call: TRBD1; clone_size: once; j_call: TRBJ1-1; cdr3_nt: TGTGCCAGCAGGAACCACCGACTACAGGGGAGCACTGAAGCTTTCTTT; cdr3_aa: CASRNHRLQGSTEAFF
v_call: TRBV6-5; d_call: TRBD1; clone_size: few; j_call: TRBJ2-2; cdr3_nt: TGTGCCAGCAGAATGGGACAGGGCGCCGGGGAGCTGTTTTTT; cdr3_aa: CASRMGQGAGELFF
v_call: TRBV19; d_call: NA; clone_size: NA; j_call: TRBJ1-3; cdr3_nt: TGTGCCAGTAGTGAACTCTCTGGAAACACCATATATTTT; cdr3_aa: CASSELSGNTIYF
v_call: TRBV6-5; d_call: TRBD1; clone_size: NA; j_call: TRBJ2-7; cdr3_nt: TGTGCCAGCAGTCGGGACAGGGGCGACGAGCAGTACTTC; cdr3_aa: CASSRDRGDEQYF
v_call: TRBV5-1; d_call: NA; clone_size: NA; j_call: TRBJ1-1; cdr3_nt: TGCGCCAGCAGCCAGGGACAAGCGGCAACTGAAGCTTTCTTT; cdr3_aa: CASSQGQAATEAFF
v_call: TRBV14; d_call: NA; clone_size: NA; j_call: TRBJ1-2; cdr3_nt: TGTGCCAGCAGCCTGGATGGAGGGTATGGCTACACCTTC; cdr3_aa: CASSLDGGYGYTF
v_call: TRBV5-1; d_call: TRBD1; clone_size: NA; j_call: TRBJ2-5; cdr3_nt: TGCGCCAGCAGCTTGAACCACAGGGGCCAAGAGACCCAGTACTTC; cdr3_aa: CASSLNHRGQETQYF
v_call: TRBV5-8; d_call: NA; clone_size: NA; j_call: TRBJ1-4; cdr3_nt: TGTGCCAGCAGCTCACTTACCGGACAGCCTAATGAAAAACTGTTTTTT; cdr3_aa: CASSSLTGQPNEKLFF
v_call: TRBV10-3; d_call: NA; clone_size: NA; j_call: TRBJ1-6; cdr3_nt: TGTGCCATCAGTAACCGGGACACCGATTCACCCCTCCACTTT; cdr3_aa: CAISNRDTDSPLHF
v_call: TRBV24-1; d_call: NA; clone_size: NA; j_call: TRBJ2-7; cdr3_nt: TGTGCCACTGCTACGGGGAGCTCCTACGAGCAGTACTTC; cdr3_aa: CATATGSSYEQYF
v_call: TRBV4-1; d_call: NA; clone_size: NA; j_call: TRBJ1-2; cdr3_nt: TGCGCCAGCAGCCACCCCGGGTGGGGCCTCTATGGCTACACCTTC; cdr3_aa: CASSHPGWGLYGYTF
v_call: TRBV4-1; d_call: NA; clone_size: NA; j_call: TRBJ2-5; cdr3_nt: TGCGCCAGCAGCCAAGACCCCGGGGGACTTCGAGAGACCCAGTACTTC; cdr3_aa: CASSQDPGGLRETQYF
v_call: TRBV19; d_call: TRBD1; clone_size: NA; j_call: TRBJ1-5; cdr3_nt: TGTGCCAGTAGACCGGGGCAGGGGGGTCAGCCCCAGCATTTT; cdr3_aa: CASRPGQGGQPQHF
v_call: TRBV5-1; d_call: NA; clone_size: NA; j_call: TRBJ1-1; cdr3_nt: TGCGCCAGCAGCCTTGACACCCCAGGGGCCACTGAAGCTTTCTTT; cdr3_aa: CASSLDTPGATEAFF
v_call: TRBV19; d_call: NA; clone_size: NA; j_call: TRBJ1-1; cdr3_nt: TGTGCCAGTAGGATAAAACGGCCGGGGGATGAAGCTTTCTTT; cdr3_aa: CASRIKRPGDEAFF
v_call: TRBV12-3/TRBV12-4; d_call: NA; clone_size: NA; j_call: TRBJ1-2; cdr3_nt: TGTGCCAGCAGTTTATTCAGGGGCGGCTACACCTTC; cdr3_aa: CASSLFRGGYTF
v_call: TRBV29-1; d_call: TRBD2; clone_size: once; j_call: TRBJ2-2; cdr3_nt: TGCAGCGTTCTCCTTAATAGCGGGGGCCTGGGCACCGGGGAGCTGTTTTTT; cdr3_aa: CSVLLNSGGLGTGELFF
v_call: TRBV25-1; d_call: TRBD1; clone_size: NA; j_call: TRBJ2-5; cdr3_nt: TGTGCCAGCAGTGCGTCGGGGACAGGTTACAAAGAGACCCAGTACTTC; cdr3_aa: CASSASGTGYKETQYF
v_call: TRBV7-6; d_call: NA; clone_size: NA; j_call: TRBJ1-1; cdr3_nt: TGTGCCAGCAGCTTAGGCAGGGGAAACACTGAAGCTTTCTTT; cdr3_aa: CASSLGRGNTEAFF
v_call: TRBV24-1; d_call: TRBD1; clone_size: NA; j_call: TRBJ2-7; cdr3_nt: TGTGCCACCAGTGATCCGAAGACAGGGGGCAACGAGCAGTACTTC; cdr3_aa: CATSDPKTGGNEQYF
v_call: TRBV2; d_call: NA; clone_size: NA; j_call: TRBJ1-2; cdr3_nt: TGTGCCAGCAGTGATGACGGGTTAAGGGGCTACACCTTC; cdr3_aa: CASSDDGLRGYTF
v_call: TRBV4-1; d_call: NA; clone_size: NA; j_call: TRBJ1-5; cdr3_nt: TGCGCCAGCAGCCACGAATCAGGGGGCAATCAGCCCCAGCATTTT; cdr3_aa: CASSHESGGNQPQHF
v_call: TRBV3-1/TRBV3-2; d_call: NA; clone_size: NA; j_call: TRBJ2-3; cdr3_nt: TGTGCCAGCAGCTGGGGGGTGAGCACAGATACGCAGTATTTT; cdr3_aa: CASSWGVSTDTQYF
v_call: TRBV25-1; d_call: NA; clone_size: NA; j_call: TRBJ2-7; cdr3_nt: TGTGCCTCCTCGGGGTACTACGAGCAGTACTTC; cdr3_aa: CASSGYYEQYF
v_call: TRBV2; d_call: NA; clone_size: NA; j_call: TRBJ2-5; cdr3_nt: TGTGCCAGCAGTGTGGGCAGGGCAGAGACCCAGTACTTC; cdr3_aa: CASSVGRAETQYF